This record covers a single TCR beta chain. Germline CDR1 reads MNHEY; CDR2 reads SMNVEV (reference sequence). V shed 4 bases, J shed 8 bases, and the junction held 11 bases outside the gene matches. The CDR3 extends over 15 amino acids. The sample belongs to a study of blood T cell repertoires in COVID-19. TCRdb's table, derived via immunoSEQ multiplex PCR, lists solely in-frame clones and lacks some. The sample has 150,000 to 200,000 clones, approximately 87% seen once. The chain employs TRBV27 and TRBJ2-1, with TRBD2 matching 7 bases. This receptor was obtained from a man aged 18-30 years with active or convalescent COVID-19. Material: peripheral blood. CDR3 nucleotide sequence: TGTGCCAGCAGTTCTGGCGGGAGCTGGTACCATGAGCAGTTCTTC. Residues: CASSSGGSWYHEQFF.